The clone carrying this T cell receptor (beta chain) has ten or more counts. The sample originates from a study of neurological immune-mediated disorders. A single record per CDR3 protein comes from TCRdb applying MiXCR to the 5' RACE reads. The sample records tens of thousands of distinct CDR3 sequences, around 3.1% being singletons. Trimming removed 6 bases from V and 5 bases from J; junction bases left unmatched: 16. This CDR3 contains 19 residues. PBMCs stored at -80 C, numbering 2 million, were the origin of the unsorted libraries. Specimen: PBMCs. This sequence was found in a man aged 40-55 years with multiple sclerosis. The V and J genes are TRBV12-3 or TRBV12-4 and TRBJ2-2; the match to TRBD2 covers 12 bases. In nucleotides, the CDR3 is TGTGCCAGCAGGATACGCCATTTTCTAGCGGGGGGGCAAACCGGGGAGCTGTTTTTT. This sequence encodes CASRIRHFLAGGQTGELFF.